Shown below are 14 T cell receptor beta chains from a single sample sequenced in a study of cytomegalovirus exposure and HLA in healthy donors. 13 Jbeta primers and 60 Vbeta primers were used for the PCR. Assay: immunoSEQ multiplex PCR; the TCRdb copy retains only in-frame clones and omits some. Altogether 84,000 or so clones are present, more than 65% being singletons, with the ten largest covering roughly 2.5%. Sequencing was performed on PBMCs. The source is a man aged 25-45 years in good health and CMV-seronegative.

The V gene is TRBV27, the J gene TRBJ1-2, with 9 bases aligning to TRBD1. V dropped 6 bases and J dropped 7; count of bases not matched to a gene: 9. CDR1 and CDR2 (germline): MNHEY, SMNVEV (reference sequence). This CDR3 spans 14 amino acids. In DNA, the CDR3 is TGTGCCAGCAGGGACTCCGGGACAGGGTTTGGCTACACCTTC. Residues: CASRDSGTGFGYTF.

The chain carries TRBV5-1 and TRBJ1-5; D call uncertain. Trimming removed 0 bases at V and 7 bases at J, with 8 bases between. The CDR3 runs 13 residues. The germline V gene has CDR1 SGHRS and CDR2 YFSETQ. The CDR3 is CASSLGSGQPQHF. The CDR3 DNA is TGCGCCAGCAGCTTGGGGTCGGGGCAGCCCCAGCATTTT.

The gene calls are TRBV27 and TRBJ2-1, with TRBD1 matching over 11 bases. The V and J ends lost 8 bases and 5 bases, in that order; junction bases with no gene match: 11. This CDR3 has 16 amino acids. CDR1 is MNHEY, CDR2 SMNVEV, per germline (reference sequence). This CDR3 reads CASGQGAQRINNEQFF. In DNA, the CDR3 is TGTGCCAGCGGACAGGGGGCGCAGAGGATAAACAATGAGCAGTTCTTC.

The chain employs TRBV5-1 and TRBJ1-2; tentative D call: TRBD1 (5 bases). This CDR3 comprises 13 residues. V lost 1 base and J lost 8, with 12 bases in between. Germline CDR1 SGHRS, CDR2 YFSETQ. The CDR3 DNA is TGCGCCAGCAGCTTGAGGCAGGGTGGCGGCTACACCTTC. This codes for CASSLRQGGGYTF.

The chain employs TRBV30 and TRBJ1-2, with TRBD1 identical over 7 bases. Trimming took 1 base from V and 6 from J; bases not matched to a gene: 8. Germline CDR1 is GTSNPN and CDR2 is SVGIG (reference sequence). The CDR3 is 14 residues long. CDR3 amino acids: CAWSARDSTNGYTF. The CDR3 DNA sequence: TGTGCCTGGAGTGCTCGGGACAGCACTAATGGCTACACCTTC.

The V call is TRBV7-6, the J call TRBJ1-3, with TRBD1 matching 9 bases. Germline V gives CDR1 SGHVS, CDR2 FNYEAQ. The CDR3 contains 14 residues. Trimming took 5 bases from V and 8 from J; bases not matched to a gene: 7. The CDR3 region has the DNA TGTGCCAGCAGCCCACCGGGACAGGGACACACCATATATTTT. Its protein product is CASSPPGQGHTIYF.

V usage is TRBV4-2 and J usage is TRBJ2-3; TRBD2 matches at 11 bases. Per the germline V gene, CDR1 is LGHNA and CDR2 is YNFKEQ. Germline trimming cut 4 bases from V and 5 bases from J; bases unmatched to any gene: 8. The CDR3 is 16 residues long. This chain's CDR3 is CASSPRLAGYVDTQYF. CDR3 sequence (DNA): TGTGCCAGCAGCCCCCGACTAGCGGGGTATGTAGATACGCAGTATTTT.

The chain has TRBV7-2 and TRBJ2-6, with D perhaps matching TRBD2 (6 bases). Germline-derived CDR1 and CDR2 are SGHTA and FQGNSA. The CDR3 runs to 17 residues. The V gene lost 5 bases and the J gene lost 1 base, with 15 bases spanning the gap. CDR3: CASSQRDSKSGANVLTF. In DNA form, the CDR3 reads TGTGCCAGCAGCCAGAGGGACTCTAAATCTGGGGCCAACGTCCTGACTTTC. Full variable domain (rest looked up from reference TRBV7-2 and TRBJ2-6): GAGVSQSPSNKVTEKGKDVELRCDPISGHTALYWYRQSLGQGLEFLIYFQGNSAPDKSGLPSDRFSAERTGGSVSTLTIQRTQQEDSAVYLCASSQRDSKSGANVLTFGAGSRLTVL.

This clone was seen only a few times. CDR3 residues: CASSESLGSGANVLTF. Here the CDR3 DNA reads TGCGCCAGCAGTGAGTCCCTCGGCTCTGGGGCCAACGTCCTGACTTTC. This chain uses TRBV10-2 with TRBJ2-6; D not resolved. The V end was cut by 0 bases, the J end by 0 bases, with 6 bases between. This CDR3 comprises 16 residues. Germline V CDR1 and CDR2: WSHSY, SAAADI.

This clone was counted a few times. The J gene is TRBJ2-3, the V gene TRBV5-1; D is perhaps TRBD2 (5 bases). This CDR3 contains 16 residues. Trimming removed 5 bases from V and 5 bases from J, with 21 bases in between. The germline V gene encodes CDR1 SGHRS and CDR2 YFSETQ. The CDR3 sequence: CASRWRTGMVGDTQYF. In DNA, the CDR3 is TGCGCCAGCAGGTGGCGTACGGGGATGGTAGGAGATACGCAGTATTTT.

V usage is TRBV7-9 and J usage is TRBJ2-1; TRBD2 agrees at 8 bases. Germline values: CDR1 SEHNR, CDR2 FQNEAQ (reference sequence). This CDR3 is built from 14 residues. J was trimmed by 5 bases and V by 10 bases; bases with no gene match: 10. The CDR3: CATSQRGTHNEQFF. The CDR3 bases are TGTGCCACCTCGCAGCGGGGGACCCACAATGAGCAGTTCTTC.

V gene TRBV28 combines with J gene TRBJ1-2, with 7 bases that match TRBD1. J lost 4 bases, V lost 5 bases, and 10 bases had no gene match. Germline V gene data show CDR1 as MDHEN and CDR2 as SYDVKM. CDR3 length equals 15 residues. The CDR3 bases are TGTGCCAGCAGTACAACGGACAGGCTCCCCTATGGCTACACCTTC. Amino acid sequence: CASSTTDRLPYGYTF.

The chain couples TRBV10-3 to TRBJ1-2, with D perhaps matching TRBD1 (5 bases). Looked up from germline, CDR1 is ENHRY and CDR2 is SYGVKD. V gave up 5 bases and J gave up 4 bases, with 11 bases separating them. The CDR3 loop spans 13 amino acids. The CDR3 spells CAISSDSSYGYTF. The CDR3 DNA is TGTGCCATCAGTTCCGACAGTTCCTATGGCTACACCTTC.

The CDR3 loop is CASSLEWAGGAEAFF. Written as DNA, the CDR3 is TGCGCCAGCAGCTTGGAGTGGGCAGGGGGTGCTGAAGCTTTCTTT. This rearrangement joins TRBV5-1 to TRBJ1-1; 7 nucleotides line up with TRBD1. This CDR3 comprises 15 residues. V lost 0 bases to trimming and J lost 6 bases; unmatched junction nucleotides: 8. Germline V gene sequence: CDR1 SGHRS, CDR2 YFSETQ.